Each of the 18 T cell receptor beta chains below was sequenced from the same sample in a study of a mutant IDH1 vaccine in newly diagnosed glioma. The time point is: baseline, week 1 (first vaccination visit). Specified treatment: pre-vaccination baseline after standard-of-care therapy. Data came from immunoSEQ multiplex PCR; TCRdb stores just in-frame clones and leaves some out. This sample has about 92,000 clones, with 80% found just once. The material was PBMCs, obtained from a glioma patient treated with radiotherapy, temozolomide or both. These receptors were obtained from a man between 35 and 55 years old with glioma.

The chain carries TRBV11-2 and TRBJ1-4; 12 bases agree with TRBD1. Germline CDR1 reads SGHAT; CDR2 reads FQNNGV. CDR3 size: 16 residues. The V and J ends lost 4 bases and 10 bases, in that order; junction bases with no gene match: 10. The CDR3, as DNA: TGTGCCAGCAGCTCCTACCAGGGACAGGGGGCCGCAAAACTGTTTTTT. Its translation: CASSSYQGQGAAKLFF.

The rearrangement links TRBV14 to TRBJ2-5; tentative D call: TRBD2 (5 bases). This CDR3 has 13 residues. The ends were cut back, 1 base at V and 7 bases at J, with 10 bases in the middle. Germline CDR1 and CDR2: SGHDN and FVKESK. Written as DNA, the CDR3 is TGTGCCAGCAGCCAAGTTCGCAGCGGGACCCAGTACTTC. Translation gives CASSQVRSGTQYF.

The V and J genes are TRBV7-8 and TRBJ2-7; the match to TRBD2 covers 8 bases. V lost 5 bases and J lost 3; bases outside the gene matches: 6. The CDR3 runs to 14 residues. Per the germline V gene, CDR1 is SGHVS and CDR2 is FQNEAQ. This CDR3 is CASSPVAGGYEQYF. CDR3 coding DNA: TGTGCCAGCAGCCCCGTGGCGGGGGGCTACGAGCAGTACTTC. Full variable domain (missing parts from reference TRBV7-8 and TRBJ2-7): GAGVSQSPRYKVAKRGQDVALRCDPISGHVSLFWYQQALGQGPEFLTYFQNEAQLDKSGLPSDRFFAERPEGSVSTLKIQRTQQEDSAVYLCASSPVAGGYEQYFGPGTRLTVT.

The gene calls are TRBV19 and TRBJ2-1, with TRBD2 matching over 14 bases. CDR3 length equals 15 residues. CDR1 is LNHDA, CDR2 SQIVND, per germline (reference sequence). The junction had 10 bases not matched to a gene; V was cut back by 10 bases and J by 8 bases. The CDR3 protein is CATLPRLAGGHEQFF. CDR3 bases: TGTGCCACCCTTCCTCGACTAGCGGGAGGGCATGAGCAGTTCTTC.

This chain connects TRBV9 to TRBJ2-7, with D perhaps TRBD2 (6 bases). V lost 4 bases and J 2 bases, leaving 19 bases between the germline ends. This CDR3 is built from 16 residues. Per the germline V gene, CDR1 is SGDLS and CDR2 is YYNGEE. The CDR3 DNA is TGTGCCAGCAGCTTTTCTGCCTGGGTAGCGGCCTACGAGCAGTACTTC. Translating gives CASSFSAWVAAYEQYF.

The gene calls are TRBV7-2 and TRBJ2-3; no definite D call. Deletions cut 1 base from V and 7 bases from J, with 12 bases between. This CDR3 contains 14 residues. CDR1 and CDR2 from the germline V gene are SGHTA and FQGNSA. The CDR3 sequence: CASSLGGAPHTQYF. As DNA, the CDR3 is TGTGCCAGCAGCTTAGGCGGAGCACCCCATACGCAGTATTTT.

J is TRBJ2-5 and V is TRBV2; D call uncertain. CDR3 length: 14 residues. Germline values: CDR1 SNHLY, CDR2 FYNNEI. V was clipped by 5 bases and J by 0 bases, with 10 bases between them. The CDR3 reads CASSSVSYQETQYF. The CDR3 nucleotides read TGTGCCAGCAGTTCAGTCAGCTACCAAGAGACCCAGTACTTC.

In its sample, this clone was seen a few times. Other nucleotide sequences from this sample produce the same CDR3. The chain has TRBV6-4 and TRBJ2-3; D is tentatively TRBD1 or TRBD2 (5 bases each). CDR1 MRHNA and CDR2 SNTAGT come from the germline V gene. The germline V and J ends were trimmed by 2 bases and 0 bases, with 9 bases remaining between them. This CDR3 spans 15 amino acids. The CDR3 DNA follows: TGTGCCAGCAGTGACGGGACCTCTAGCACAGATACGCAGTATTTT. The encoded protein is CASSDGTSSTDTQYF.

The V gene is TRBV5-5, the J gene TRBJ1-2; TRBD1 is a possible D gene (6 bases). V was shortened by 0 bases and J by 0 bases, with 6 bases between the two germline ends. The germline CDR1 and CDR2 sequences are SGHKS and YYEKEE (reference sequence). The CDR3 spans 14 residues. The CDR3 reads CASSLEGANYGYTF. The CDR3 DNA follows: TGTGCCAGCAGCTTGGAGGGGGCTAACTATGGCTACACCTTC.

The chain is built from TRBV19 and TRBJ1-2; 8 positions agree with TRBD1. The CDR3 is 13 amino acids. Germline trimming cut 9 bases from V and 2 bases from J; bases unmatched to any gene: 5. Germline CDR1 reads LNHDA; CDR2 reads SQIVND (reference sequence). Here the CDR3 DNA reads TGTGCCAGCGGGAGGACAGGGAACTATGGCTACACCTTC. Its protein is CASGRTGNYGYTF.

The chain uses TRBV6-5 and TRBJ1-1, with D tentatively TRBD1 (6 bases). V gave up 2 bases and J gave up 4 bases, with 8 bases separating them. CDR3 length equals 13 residues. Germline V gene data show CDR1 as MNHEY and CDR2 as SVGAGI. In DNA form, the CDR3 reads TGTGCCAGCAGTTACAGGGGGGGCACTGAAGCTTTCTTT. Its translation is CASSYRGGTEAFF.

This chain joins TRBV18 and TRBJ2-3, with TRBD1 identical over 7 bases. The ends lost 3 bases at V and 5 bases at J; junction bases unmatched: 11. The germline gives CDR1 KGHSH, CDR2 LQKENI. The CDR3 is 16 residues long. In DNA form, the CDR3 reads TGTGCCAGCTCACCGAGAGACAGGGTAATAGGAGATACGCAGTATTTT. Translating gives CASSPRDRVIGDTQYF.

The V gene is TRBV5-4, the J gene TRBJ1-2; D might be TRBD1 (5 bases). CDR3 length: 13 amino acids. V gave up 4 bases and J gave up 8 bases, with 15 bases separating them. From germline, CDR1 is SGHNT and CDR2 YYREEE (reference sequence). The CDR3 loop is CASSQDEGWGYTF. CDR3 sequence (DNA): TGTGCCAGCAGCCAAGATGAGGGGTGGGGCTACACCTTC.

J is TRBJ1-5 and V is TRBV7-2, with a weak D call TRBD1 (5 bases). This CDR3 is 14 amino acids long. Trimming cost V 6 bases and J 4 bases, with 13 bases left between them. The germline CDR1 and CDR2 sequences are SGHTA and FQGNSA. The CDR3 reads CASRLDGGNQPQHF. The CDR3 DNA follows: TGTGCCAGCAGACTAGACGGGGGGAATCAGCCCCAGCATTTT.

The V and J genes are TRBV27 and TRBJ2-7, with unresolved D. The V and J ends lost 6 bases and 2 bases respectively, with 11 bases between them. Per germline, CDR1 MNHEY and CDR2 SMNVEV (reference sequence). This CDR3 region has 13 residues. CDR3 region: CASRPDFTYEQYF. The CDR3 DNA follows: TGTGCCAGCAGACCTGACTTCACCTACGAGCAGTACTTC.

This clone was recorded a few times. V usage is TRBV6-6 and J usage is TRBJ2-1; D remains unclear. Trimming took off 6 bases at V and 0 bases at J, with 12 bases between the two ends. There are 15 residues in the CDR3. Germline CDR1 reads MNHNY; CDR2 reads SVGAGI (reference sequence). The DNA for the CDR3 is TGTGCCAGCAGACTTGCCCGGAGCTCCTACAATGAGCAGTTCTTC. This gives the protein CASRLARSSYNEQFF.

The chain combines TRBV7-2 with TRBJ2-7, with 10 bases lining up with TRBD1. Germline CDR1 SGHTA, CDR2 FQGNSA. CDR3 length equals 14 residues. V was pared by 5 bases and J by 3 bases, with 4 bases of the junction left unmatched. CDR3 amino acids: CASSLRTGGYEQYF. CDR3 nucleotides: TGTGCCAGCAGCCTCCGGACAGGGGGCTACGAGCAGTACTTC.

This clone was recorded only once. The chain couples TRBV27 to TRBJ1-5; the D gene is possibly TRBD1 (6 bases). CDR3 length equals 14 residues. CDR1 MNHEY and CDR2 SMNVEV come from the germline V gene (reference sequence). V was pared by 4 bases and J by 5 bases, with 12 bases between. The CDR3 here is CASSSYRDDQPQHF. DNA for the CDR3: TGTGCCAGCAGTTCCTACAGGGATGATCAGCCCCAGCATTTT.